The source of this T cell receptor beta chain is a study of T cell clonotyping in hematopoietic cell transplantation. Study summary: Cytoreduction preceded collection of pretransplant recipient samples. The study, taken as a whole, reports: Pathologically expanded recipient clonotypes increased progressively from day 30 to day 180 as diversity fell.

Time point described: recipient sample about 28 days before transplant, after cytoreduction. Sequenced by immunoSEQ multiplex PCR; TCRdb stores in-frame clones only, minus some. This sample has 50,000 or so clones; around 84% occur once, and the top ten carry 4% to 5.5%. Concerning this clone itself: As yet, its antigen is unknown.

The CDR3 spans 14 residues. The V end lost 5 bases, the J end lost 0 bases, and 12 bases lay between the germline ends. Germline CDR1 SGHRS, CDR2 YFSETQ. This chain connects TRBV5-1 to TRBJ2-7; the D is unclear. This TCR was recovered from a man aged 60 to 75 with myelodysplastic syndrome. Some clones in this sample may be carry-over from other donors' samples. The starting material was peripheral blood mononuclear cells, obtained before stem cell transplant. The CDR3 loop is CASSAQGYSYEQYF. The DNA for the CDR3 is TGCGCCAGCAGTGCTCAAGGCTACTCCTACGAGCAGTACTTC.